Presented here are 5 T cell receptor beta chains from one specimen sequenced in a study of early stage breast cancer tumors (dated by TCRdb to the late 2010s). The method was the immunoSEQ multiplex PCR assay. TCRdb took over this immuneACCESS table, retaining in-frame rearrangements with V and J assigned. Such tables are incomplete; in checked studies, under half of the missing clones stem from an unresolved V gene, and the remainder is unexplained. For this sample the table gives 35,000 to 45,000 clones, of which 70% to 85% were detected only once. The leading ten clones occupy roughly 6.1% of the sample. Source material: blood. Receptor source: a person aged 55-75 years with breast cancer.

This clone was seen a single time. The chain joins TRBV7-9 to TRBJ1-2; TRBD1 agrees at 9 bases. Germline V lookup: CDR1 SEHNR, CDR2 FQNEAQ (reference sequence). The CDR3 runs 16 residues. With 8 bases clipped from V and 1 base from J, the junction kept 11 bases outside the gene matches. CDR3 residues: CASGRPGTGYNYGYTF. As DNA, the CDR3 is TGTGCCAGCGGCCGACCCGGGACAGGGTATAACTATGGCTACACCTTC.

This clone was seen only a few times. V is TRBV10-3 and J is TRBJ2-7, with D possibly being TRBD1 (5 bases). Germline lookup yields CDR1 ENHRY and CDR2 SYGVKD. Trimming removed 10 bases at V and 0 bases at J, with 13 bases between. The CDR3 spans 13 residues. CDR3 in amino acids: CATAQGSSYEQYF. The CDR3 DNA reads as TGTGCCACCGCCCAGGGCAGCTCCTACGAGCAGTACTTC.

This clone was seen a single time. V and J are TRBV19 and TRBJ2-2; 9 bases are a match to TRBD1. V trimming: 7 bases; J trimming: 5 bases; junction bases outside the gene matches: 11. The CDR3 spans 16 residues. Per the germline V gene, CDR1 is LNHDA and CDR2 is SQIVND (reference sequence). Here the CDR3 reads CASKVDRGSVTGELFF. The DNA of the CDR3 is TGTGCCAGTAAGGTAGACAGGGGGTCTGTGACCGGGGAGCTGTTTTTT.

This clone was seen just once. This rearrangement joins TRBV19 to TRBJ1-2; the match to TRBD1 covers 8 bases. Germline CDR1 reads LNHDA; CDR2 reads SQIVND (reference sequence). This CDR3 region has 13 residues. Trimming at V came to 3 bases and at J to 8 bases, leaving 5 bases not matched to a gene. In nucleotides, the CDR3 is TGTGCCAGTAGTATGGACAGGGCGGGCGGCTACACCTTC. This encodes CASSMDRAGGYTF.

V gene TRBV27 combines with J gene TRBJ2-1; no definite D call. Between the trimmed V and J ends, which lost 2 bases and 8 bases, there was a span of 4 bases. The CDR3 is 11 amino acids. From germline, CDR1 is MNHEY and CDR2 SMNVEV (reference sequence). CDR3 DNA: TGTGCCAGCAGTTTACGGCATGAGCAGTTCTTC. Amino acid sequence: CASSLRHEQFF.